This TCR beta chain was identified during a study of cytomegalovirus exposure and HLA in healthy donors. The PCR was carried out with 60 Vbeta primers and 13 Jbeta primers. Assay used: immunoSEQ multiplex PCR; TCRdb lists only in-frame clones, some missing. The profile shows some 90,000 clones, around four fifths of them singletons. Trimming pared 1 base from V and 2 bases from J, leaving 6 bases between. The CDR3 has 13 residues. Germline CDR1 reads MRHNA; CDR2 reads SNTAGT. Source material: PBMCs. This receptor was identified in a woman in her 40s in good health and CMV-seronegative. The chain carries TRBV6-4 and TRBJ2-7, with D uncertain. Here the CDR3 reads CASSDYWPYEQYF. The CDR3 DNA reads as TGTGCCAGCAGTGACTATTGGCCCTACGAGCAGTACTTC.